This T cell receptor beta chain originates from a study of blood T cell repertoires in COVID-19. CDR3 length: 12 residues. V lost 5 bases, J lost 4 bases, and 9 bases lay in between. Germline V lookup: CDR1 MNHEY, CDR2 SVGEGT. TCRdb's table, derived via immunoSEQ multiplex PCR, lists solely in-frame clones and lacks some. Of fewer than 95,000 clones in the sample, 80% to 95% were seen once. Only one count was recorded for this clone. This clonotype originated in a woman at least 80 years old with acute or convalescent COVID-19. Source material: peripheral blood. The chain carries TRBV6-2 or TRBV6-3 and TRBJ2-7; no definite D call. CDR3 coding DNA: TGTGCCAGCAGTCCAGGCGTGTACGAGCAGTACTTC. Protein sequence: CASSPGVYEQYF.